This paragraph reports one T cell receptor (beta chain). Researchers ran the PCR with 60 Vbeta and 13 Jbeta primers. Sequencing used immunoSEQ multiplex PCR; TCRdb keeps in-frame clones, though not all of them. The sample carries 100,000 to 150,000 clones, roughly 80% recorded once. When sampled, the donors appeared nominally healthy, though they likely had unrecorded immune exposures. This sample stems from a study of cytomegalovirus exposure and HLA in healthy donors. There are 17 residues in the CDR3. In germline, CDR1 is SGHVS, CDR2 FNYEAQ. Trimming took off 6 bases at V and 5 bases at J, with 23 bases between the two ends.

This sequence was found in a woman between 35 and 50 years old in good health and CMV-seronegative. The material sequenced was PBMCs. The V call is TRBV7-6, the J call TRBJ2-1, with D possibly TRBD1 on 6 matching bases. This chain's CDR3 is CASREAIGTQGNNEQFF. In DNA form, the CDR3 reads TGTGCCAGCAGAGAAGCGATCGGGACACAAGGTAACAATGAGCAGTTCTTC.